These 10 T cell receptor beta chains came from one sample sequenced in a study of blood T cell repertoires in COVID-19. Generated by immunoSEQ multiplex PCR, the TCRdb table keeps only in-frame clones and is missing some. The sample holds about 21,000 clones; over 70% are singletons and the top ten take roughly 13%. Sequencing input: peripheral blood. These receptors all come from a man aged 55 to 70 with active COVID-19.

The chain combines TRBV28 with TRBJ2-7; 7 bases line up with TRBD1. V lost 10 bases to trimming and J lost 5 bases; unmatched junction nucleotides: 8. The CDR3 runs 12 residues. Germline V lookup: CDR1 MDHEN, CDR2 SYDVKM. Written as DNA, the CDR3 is TGTGCCATCGAAGACAGGGTTGACGAGCAGTACTTC. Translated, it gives CAIEDRVDEQYF.

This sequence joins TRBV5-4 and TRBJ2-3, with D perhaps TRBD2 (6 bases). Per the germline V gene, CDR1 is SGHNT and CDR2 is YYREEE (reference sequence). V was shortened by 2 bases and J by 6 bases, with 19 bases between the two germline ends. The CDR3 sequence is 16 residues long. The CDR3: CASSFRSGAPADTQYF. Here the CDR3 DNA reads TGTGCCAGCAGCTTCCGTAGCGGAGCCCCCGCCGATACGCAGTATTTT.

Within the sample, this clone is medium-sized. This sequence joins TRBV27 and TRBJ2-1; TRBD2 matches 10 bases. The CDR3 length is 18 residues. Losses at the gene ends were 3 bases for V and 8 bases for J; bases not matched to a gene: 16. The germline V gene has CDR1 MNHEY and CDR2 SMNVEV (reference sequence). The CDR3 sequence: CASSFLKREGLKVHEQFF. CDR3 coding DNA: TGTGCCAGCAGTTTTTTAAAGCGGGAGGGCCTTAAGGTCCATGAGCAGTTCTTC.

The CDR3 sequence is CASSVGGYLTDTQYF. The CDR3 region has the DNA TGTGCCAGCAGCGTAGGGGGCTACCTCACAGATACGCAGTATTTT. The chain links TRBV9 to TRBJ2-3; D perhaps matches TRBD1 (5 bases). CDR1 SGDLS and CDR2 YYNGEE come from the germline V gene. The germline V and J ends were trimmed by 0 bases and 2 bases, with 10 bases remaining between them. The CDR3 extends over 15 amino acids. Combining the CDR3 with reference TRBV9 and TRBJ2-3 gives the whole variable domain DSGVTQTPKHLITATGQRVTLRCSPRSGDLSVYWYQQSLDQGLQFLIQYYNGEERAKGNILERFSAQQFPDLHSELNLSSLELGDSALYFCASSVGGYLTDTQYFGPGTRLTVL.

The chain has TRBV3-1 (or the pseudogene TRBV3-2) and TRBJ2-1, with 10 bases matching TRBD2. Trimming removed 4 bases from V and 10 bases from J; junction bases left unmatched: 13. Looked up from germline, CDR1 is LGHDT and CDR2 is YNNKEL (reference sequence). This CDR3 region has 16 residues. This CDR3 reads CASSPGRLAGVSEQFF. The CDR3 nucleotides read TGTGCCAGCAGCCCCGGGAGGCTAGCGGGAGTTAGCGAGCAGTTCTTC.

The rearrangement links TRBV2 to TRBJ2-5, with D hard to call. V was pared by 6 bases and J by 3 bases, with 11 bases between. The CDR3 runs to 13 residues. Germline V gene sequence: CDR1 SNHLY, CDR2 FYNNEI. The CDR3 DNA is TGTGCCAGCAGCGACACATTGGAAGAGACCCAGTACTTC. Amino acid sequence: CASSDTLEETQYF.

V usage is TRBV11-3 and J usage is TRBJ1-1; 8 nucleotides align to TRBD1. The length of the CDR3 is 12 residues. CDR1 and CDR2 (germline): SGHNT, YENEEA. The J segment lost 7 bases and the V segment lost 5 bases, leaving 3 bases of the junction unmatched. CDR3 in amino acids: CASSLDRVEAFF. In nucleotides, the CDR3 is TGTGCCAGCAGCCTGGACAGGGTTGAAGCTTTCTTT.

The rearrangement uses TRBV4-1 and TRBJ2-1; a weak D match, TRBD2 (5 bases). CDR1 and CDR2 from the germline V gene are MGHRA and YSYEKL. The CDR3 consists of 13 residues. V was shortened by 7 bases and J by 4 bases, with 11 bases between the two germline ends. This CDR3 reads CASKSEGYNEQFF. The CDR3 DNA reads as TGCGCCAGCAAGAGTGAGGGATACAATGAGCAGTTCTTC.

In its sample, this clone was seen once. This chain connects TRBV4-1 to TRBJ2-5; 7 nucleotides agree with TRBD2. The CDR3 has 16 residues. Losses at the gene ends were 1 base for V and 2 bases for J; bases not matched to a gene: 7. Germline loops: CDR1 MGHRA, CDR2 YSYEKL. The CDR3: CASSQAGGRVQETQYF. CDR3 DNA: TGCGCCAGCAGCCAAGCGGGAGGCAGAGTACAAGAGACCCAGTACTTC.

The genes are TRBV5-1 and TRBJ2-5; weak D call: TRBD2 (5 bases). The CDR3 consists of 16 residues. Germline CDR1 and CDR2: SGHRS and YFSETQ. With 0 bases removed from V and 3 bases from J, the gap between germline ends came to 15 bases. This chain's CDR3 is CASSLDSSGKKETQYF. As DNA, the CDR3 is TGCGCCAGCAGCTTGGACTCCTCCGGGAAAAAAGAGACCCAGTACTTC.